This T cell receptor beta chain is drawn from a study of sequential checkpoint blockade in melanoma. The treatment here: randomized to nivolumab then ipilimumab (arm A) or the reverse (arm B). None of the patients previously received DNA-damaging chemotherapy. Live CD3+CD8+ CD19− CD56− cells were sorted from PBMCs. Produced via immunoSEQ multiplex PCR; TCRdb's table is partial and in-frame only. The sample comprises roughly 9,300 clones, over 60% of which are singletons, and 50% rests with the top ten. CDR3 length: 12 amino acids. The V end was cut by 4 bases, the J end by 7 bases, with 10 bases between. Germline V gene sequence: CDR1 MNHEY, CDR2 SMNVEV (reference sequence).

Specimen: CD8+ T cells sorted from blood (inferred from file names), collected from a patient given nivolumab and ipilimumab in sequence. The receptor was isolated from a human donor with melanoma. The chain joins TRBV27 to TRBJ1-1, with D tentatively TRBD1 (6 bases). CDR3 in DNA: TGTGCCAGCAGTTCACAGGGATTTGAAGCTTTCTTT. It codes for CASSSQGFEAFF.